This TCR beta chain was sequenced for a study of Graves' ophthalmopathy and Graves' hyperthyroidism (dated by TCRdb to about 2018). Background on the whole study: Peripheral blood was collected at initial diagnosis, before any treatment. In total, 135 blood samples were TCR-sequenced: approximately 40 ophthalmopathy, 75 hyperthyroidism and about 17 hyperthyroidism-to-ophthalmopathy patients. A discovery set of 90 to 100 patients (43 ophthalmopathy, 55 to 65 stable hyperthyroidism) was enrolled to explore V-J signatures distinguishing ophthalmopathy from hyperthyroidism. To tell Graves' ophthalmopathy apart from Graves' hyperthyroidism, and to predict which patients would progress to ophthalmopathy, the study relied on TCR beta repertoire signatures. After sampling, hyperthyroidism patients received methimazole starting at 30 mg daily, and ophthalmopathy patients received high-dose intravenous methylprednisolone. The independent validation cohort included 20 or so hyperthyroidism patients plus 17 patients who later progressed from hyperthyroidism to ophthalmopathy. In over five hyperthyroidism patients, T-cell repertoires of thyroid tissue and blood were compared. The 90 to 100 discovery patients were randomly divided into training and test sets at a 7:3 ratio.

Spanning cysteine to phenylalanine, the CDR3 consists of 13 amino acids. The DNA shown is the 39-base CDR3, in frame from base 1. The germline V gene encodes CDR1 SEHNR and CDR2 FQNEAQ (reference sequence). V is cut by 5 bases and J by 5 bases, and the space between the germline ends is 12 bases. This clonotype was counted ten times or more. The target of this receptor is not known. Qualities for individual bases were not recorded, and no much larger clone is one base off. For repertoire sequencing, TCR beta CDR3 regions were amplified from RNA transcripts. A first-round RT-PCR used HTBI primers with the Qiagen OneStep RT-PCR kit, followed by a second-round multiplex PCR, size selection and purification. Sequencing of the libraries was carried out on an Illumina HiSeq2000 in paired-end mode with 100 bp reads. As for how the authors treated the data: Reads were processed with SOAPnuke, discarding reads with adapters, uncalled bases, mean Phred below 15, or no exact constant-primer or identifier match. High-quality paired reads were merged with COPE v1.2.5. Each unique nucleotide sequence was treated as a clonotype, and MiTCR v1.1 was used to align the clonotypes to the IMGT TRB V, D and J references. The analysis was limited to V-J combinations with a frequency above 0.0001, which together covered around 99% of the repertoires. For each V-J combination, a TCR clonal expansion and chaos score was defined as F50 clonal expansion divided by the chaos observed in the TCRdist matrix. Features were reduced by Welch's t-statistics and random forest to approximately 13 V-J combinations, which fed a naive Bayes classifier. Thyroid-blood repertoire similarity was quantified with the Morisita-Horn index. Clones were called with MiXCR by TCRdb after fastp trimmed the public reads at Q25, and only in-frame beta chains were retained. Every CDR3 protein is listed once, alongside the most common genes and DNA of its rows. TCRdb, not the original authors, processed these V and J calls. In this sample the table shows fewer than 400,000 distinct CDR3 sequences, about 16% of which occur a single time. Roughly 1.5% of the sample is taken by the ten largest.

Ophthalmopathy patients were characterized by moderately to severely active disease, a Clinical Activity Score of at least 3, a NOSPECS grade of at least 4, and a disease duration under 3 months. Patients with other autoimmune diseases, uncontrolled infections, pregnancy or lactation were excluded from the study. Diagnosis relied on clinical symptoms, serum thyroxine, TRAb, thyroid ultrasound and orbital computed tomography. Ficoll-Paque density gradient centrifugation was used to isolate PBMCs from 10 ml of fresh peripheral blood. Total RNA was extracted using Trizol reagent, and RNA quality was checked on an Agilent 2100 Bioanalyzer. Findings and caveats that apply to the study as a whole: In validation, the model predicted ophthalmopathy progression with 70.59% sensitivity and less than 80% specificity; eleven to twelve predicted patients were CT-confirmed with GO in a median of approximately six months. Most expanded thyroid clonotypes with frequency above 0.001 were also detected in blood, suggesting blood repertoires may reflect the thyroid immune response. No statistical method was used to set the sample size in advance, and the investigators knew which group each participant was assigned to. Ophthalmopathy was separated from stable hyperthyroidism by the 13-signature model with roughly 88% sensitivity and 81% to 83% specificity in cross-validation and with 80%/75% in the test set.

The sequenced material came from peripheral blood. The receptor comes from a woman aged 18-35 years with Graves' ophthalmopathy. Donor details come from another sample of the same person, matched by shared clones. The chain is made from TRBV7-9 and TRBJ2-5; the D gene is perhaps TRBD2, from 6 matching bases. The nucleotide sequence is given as TGTGCCAGCAGCATTACTAGCTACGAGACCCAGTACTTC. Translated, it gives CASSITSYETQYF.